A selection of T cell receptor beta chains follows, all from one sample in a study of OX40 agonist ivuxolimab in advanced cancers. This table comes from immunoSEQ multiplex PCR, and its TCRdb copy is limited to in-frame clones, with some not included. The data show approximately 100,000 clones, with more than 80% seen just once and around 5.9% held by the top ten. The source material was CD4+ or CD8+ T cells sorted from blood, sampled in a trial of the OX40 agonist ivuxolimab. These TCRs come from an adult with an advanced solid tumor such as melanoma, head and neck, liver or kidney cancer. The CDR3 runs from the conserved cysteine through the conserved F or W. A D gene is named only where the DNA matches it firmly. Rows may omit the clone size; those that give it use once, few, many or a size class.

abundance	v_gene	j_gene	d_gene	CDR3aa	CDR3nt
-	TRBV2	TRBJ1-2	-	CASSGQVGDGYTF	TGTGCCAGCAGTGGGCAAGTTGGGGATGGCTACACCTTC
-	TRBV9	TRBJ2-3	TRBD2	CASSASPGLAGRTDTQYF	TGTGCCAGCAGCGCCAGCCCGGGACTAGCGGGAAGGACAGATACGCAGTATTTT
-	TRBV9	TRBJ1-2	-	CASNTPEGPYGYTF	TGTGCCAGCAACACCCCGGAGGGGCCCTATGGCTACACCTTC
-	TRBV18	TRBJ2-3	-	CASSPAADTQYF	TGTGCCAGCTCACCAGCCGCAGATACGCAGTATTTT
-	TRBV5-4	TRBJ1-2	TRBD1	CASSSAKGTAYGYTF	TGTGCCAGCAGCTCGGCTAAGGGGACAGCTTATGGCTACACCTTC
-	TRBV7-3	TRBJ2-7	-	CASSGTGIRNEQYF	TGTGCCAGCAGCGGTACAGGGATAAGGAACGAGCAGTACTTC
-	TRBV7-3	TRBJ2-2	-	CASSLVGGELFF	TGTGCCAGCAGCTTAGTGGGCGGGGAGCTGTTTTTT
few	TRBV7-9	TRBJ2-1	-	CASSSRQAGSNEQFF	TGTGCCAGCAGCTCAAGACAGGCGGGGAGCAATGAGCAGTTCTTC
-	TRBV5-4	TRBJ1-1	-	CASSLNTGLNTEAFF	TGTGCCAGCAGCTTGAATACAGGGTTGAACACTGAAGCTTTCTTT
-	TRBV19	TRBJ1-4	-	CASNTPWGGNEKLFF	TGTGCCAGTAACACGCCCTGGGGTGGTAATGAAAAACTGTTTTTT
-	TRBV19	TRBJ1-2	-	CASSTDSTGPGYTF	TGTGCCAGTAGTACCGACTCCACAGGACCTGGCTACACCTTC
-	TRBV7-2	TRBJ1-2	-	CASSTEANYGYTF	TGTGCCAGCAGCACCGAAGCTAACTATGGCTACACCTTC
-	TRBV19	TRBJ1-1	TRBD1	CASKSRGQGAFF	TGTGCCAGTAAATCCCGAGGACAGGGAGCTTTCTTT
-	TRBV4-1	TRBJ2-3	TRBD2	CASRGAGVGPDTQYF	TGCGCCAGCAGAGGGGCGGGAGTAGGCCCAGATACGCAGTATTTT
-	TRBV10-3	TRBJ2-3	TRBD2	CAISENSGTADTQYF	TGTGCCATCAGTGAGAATAGCGGGACGGCAGATACGCAGTATTTT
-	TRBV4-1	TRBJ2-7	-	CASSQEVAGLRYF	TGCGCCAGCAGCCAAGAGGTGGCAGGGTTACGGTACTTC
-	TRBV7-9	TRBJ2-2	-	CASSLGTGELFF	TGTGCCAGCAGCTTAGGAACCGGGGAGCTGTTTTTT
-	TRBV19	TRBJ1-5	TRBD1	CASSITTGGRQPQHF	TGTGCCAGTAGTATAACGACAGGGGGGAGGCAGCCCCAGCATTTT
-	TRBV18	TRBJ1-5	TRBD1	CASSLQGQVDNQPQHF	TGTGCCAGCTCACTCCAGGGACAGGTTGACAATCAGCCCCAGCATTTT
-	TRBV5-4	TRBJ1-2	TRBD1	CASSHKQGAIGYGYTF	TGTGCCAGCAGCCATAAACAGGGGGCGATAGGTTATGGCTACACCTTC
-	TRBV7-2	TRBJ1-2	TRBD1	CASSPSAGGNYGYTF	TGTGCCAGCAGCCCCTCTGCAGGGGGCAACTATGGCTACACCTTC
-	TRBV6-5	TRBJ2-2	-	CASGPQRAYTGELFF	TGTGCCAGCGGTCCACAAAGGGCCTACACCGGGGAGCTGTTTTTT
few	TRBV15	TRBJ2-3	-	CATTSGSTDTQYF	TGTGCCACCACCTCAGGTAGCACAGATACGCAGTATTTT
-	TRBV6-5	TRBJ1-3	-	CASSPGTGNTIYF	TGTGCCAGCAGTCCAGGGACTGGAAACACCATATATTTT
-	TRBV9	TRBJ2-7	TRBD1	CASSKTGGPLYEQYF	TGTGCCAGCAGCAAGACAGGGGGCCCCCTCTACGAGCAGTACTTC
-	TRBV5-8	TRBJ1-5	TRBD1	CASSQELQGVRHQPQHF	TGTGCCAGCAGCCAAGAACTACAGGGGGTGCGCCATCAGCCCCAGCATTTT
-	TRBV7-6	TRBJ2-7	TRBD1	CASSGGTGVIQGEQYF	TGTGCCAGCAGCGGGGGGACAGGGGTTATTCAGGGCGAGCAGTACTTC
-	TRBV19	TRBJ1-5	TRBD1	CASSPRTGSGNQPQHF	TGTGCCAGTAGTCCACGGACAGGGAGCGGCAATCAGCCCCAGCATTTT
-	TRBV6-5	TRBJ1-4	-	CASSYSVATNEKLFF	TGTGCCAGCAGTTACTCGGTGGCAACTAATGAAAAACTGTTTTTT
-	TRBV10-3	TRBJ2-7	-	CAISEPFGFTSYEQYF	TGTGCCATCAGTGAGCCTTTCGGGTTCACGTCCTACGAGCAGTACTTC
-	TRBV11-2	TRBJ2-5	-	CASSVGYDALQETQYF	TGTGCCAGCAGCGTCGGCTACGATGCACTACAAGAGACCCAGTACTTC
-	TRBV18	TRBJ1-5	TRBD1	CASSPLGTGQVGNQPQHF	TGTGCCAGCTCACCACTAGGAACGGGACAGGTAGGCAATCAGCCCCAGCATTTT
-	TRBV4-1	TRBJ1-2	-	CASSLGAGVYGYTF	TGCGCCAGCAGCCTCGGCGCAGGGGTTTATGGCTACACCTTC
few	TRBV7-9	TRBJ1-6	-	CASSLRGDPVHF	TGTGCCAGCAGCTTAAGAGGGGACCCCGTCCACTTT
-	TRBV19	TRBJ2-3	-	CASSIGRISTDTQYF	TGTGCCAGTAGTATAGGGCGGATTAGCACAGATACGCAGTATTTT
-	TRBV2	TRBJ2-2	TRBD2	CATGLAGGAGELFF	TGTGCCACAGGACTGGCGGGAGGCGCCGGGGAGCTGTTTTTT
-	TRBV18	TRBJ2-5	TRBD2	CASSPGGEFETQYF	TGTGCCAGCTCACCGGGAGGGGAGTTTGAGACCCAGTACTTC
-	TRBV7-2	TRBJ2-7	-	CASSFGQGSGGGLYEQYF	TGTGCCAGCAGCTTCGGACAGGGAAGCGGGGGTGGCCTATACGAGCAGTACTTC
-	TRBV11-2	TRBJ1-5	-	CASSLDINQPQHF	TGTGCCAGCAGCTTGGACATCAATCAGCCCCAGCATTTT
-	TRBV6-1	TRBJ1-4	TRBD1	CASKEGLDRVGVF	TGTGCCAGCAAGGAGGGGCTGGACAGGGTGGGAGTTTTC
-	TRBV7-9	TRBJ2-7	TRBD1	CASSTRDRANEQYF	TGTGCCAGCAGCACCCGGGACAGGGCCAACGAGCAGTACTTC
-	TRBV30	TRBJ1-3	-	CAWRDVRGLTGNTIYF	TGTGCCTGGAGAGATGTTCGGGGCCTTACAGGAAACACCATATATTTT
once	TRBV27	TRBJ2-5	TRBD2	CASSLWSSGSGETQYF	TGTGCCAGCAGTTTATGGTCTAGCGGGAGTGGGGAGACCCAGTACTTC
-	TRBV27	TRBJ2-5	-	CASSRYDRIDQETQYF	TGTGCCAGCAGTCGCTACGACAGAATCGACCAAGAGACCCAGTACTTC
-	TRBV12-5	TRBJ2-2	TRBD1	CASGLQGANTGELFF	TGTGCTAGTGGTTTGCAGGGGGCGAACACCGGGGAGCTGTTTTTT
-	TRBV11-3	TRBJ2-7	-	CASSSEGYEQYF	TGTGCCAGCAGCTCAGAGGGCTACGAGCAGTACTTC
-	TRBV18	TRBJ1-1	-	CASSPPGGLSTEAFF	TGTGCCAGCTCACCACCGGGGGGGCTGAGCACTGAAGCTTTCTTT
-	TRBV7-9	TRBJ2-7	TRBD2	CASTPDGTSGRISYEQYF	TGTGCCAGCACCCCAGACGGGACTAGCGGGAGAATTTCCTACGAGCAGTACTTC
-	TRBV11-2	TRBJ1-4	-	CASSVRQVPNEKLFF	TGTGCCAGCAGCGTTCGACAGGTTCCTAATGAAAAACTGTTTTTT
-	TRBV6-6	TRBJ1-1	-	CASSWGGGTEAFF	TGTGCCAGCAGTTGGGGAGGGGGCACTGAAGCTTTCTTT
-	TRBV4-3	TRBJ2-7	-	CASSQGIPSSEQYF	TGCGCCAGCAGCCAGGGGATCCCCTCCTCCGAGCAGTACTTC
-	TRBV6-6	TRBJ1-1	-	CASSDRPWEATEAFF	TGTGCCAGCAGTGATCGACCCTGGGAGGCCACTGAAGCTTTCTTT